Each of the 10 T cell receptor beta chains below was sequenced from the same sample in a study of vaccination effects on CD4 cells after COVID-19. ViraFEST used viral peptide pools to expand antigen-specific CD4+ T cells before sequencing. Following culture for more than 9 days, CD4+ T cells were isolated. Among the vaccine recipients, none had a prior SARS-CoV-2 infection, and nucleocapsid antibodies were negative. The antigens these receptors bind are not known. Sequenced by immunoSEQ multiplex PCR; TCRdb stores in-frame clones only, minus some. This sample carries roughly 63,000 clones, roughly 80% of them seen once, and the ten largest clones take 10% to 15%. The sequencing here drew on CD4+ T cells from PBMCs cultured with SARS-CoV-2 spike peptides, taken before COVID-19 vaccination. The receptor set was obtained from a human donor who received a COVID-19 vaccine.

V gene TRBV19 combines with J gene TRBJ1-2; 7 bases line up with TRBD1. The CDR3 runs to 13 residues. V shed 3 bases and J 5 bases; nucleotides not matched to a gene: 3. The germline V gene encodes CDR1 LNHDA and CDR2 SQIVND (reference sequence). CDR3 nucleotides: TGTGCCAGTAGTATTGGACAGGATTATGGCTACACCTTC. Protein product: CASSIGQDYGYTF.

This chain links TRBV7-9 with TRBJ2-5, with 8 positions matching TRBD1. V shed 7 bases, J shed 4 bases, and the junction held 5 bases outside the gene matches. Per the germline V gene, CDR1 is SEHNR and CDR2 is FQNEAQ (reference sequence). The CDR3 totals 13 residues. In DNA, the CDR3 is TGTGCCAGCATCAGGGGGCAGGGAGAGACCCAGTACTTC. Protein: CASIRGQGETQYF.

This clone was seen a few times. CDR3: CASSEERGIPGNTIYF. The CDR3 bases are TGTGCCAGCAGTGAAGAACGGGGGATACCTGGAAACACCATATATTTT. The chain couples TRBV2 to TRBJ1-3; D might be TRBD1 (5 bases). The CDR3 totals 16 residues. The germline V gene has CDR1 SNHLY and CDR2 FYNNEI. Trimming pared 1 base from V and 2 bases from J, leaving 12 bases between.

This clone was seen a few times. The V and J genes are TRBV28 and TRBJ1-3; D uncertain. The CDR3 length is 14 residues. Germline lookup yields CDR1 MDHEN and CDR2 SYDVKM. The V end was cut by 3 bases, the J end by 1 base, with 7 bases between. The CDR3 DNA reads TGTGCCAGCAGTTTCCTGGGATCTGGAAACACCATATATTTT. Its protein is CASSFLGSGNTIYF.

The genes are TRBV7-9 and TRBJ2-6; D unresolved. Trimming removed 4 bases from V and 0 bases from J, with 10 bases in between. The CDR3 contains 16 residues. CDR1 and CDR2 from the germline V gene are SEHNR and FQNEAQ (reference sequence). CDR3 DNA: TGTGCCAGCAGCTCCGTAGACCGCTCTGGGGCCAACGTCCTGACTTTC. It codes for CASSSVDRSGANVLTF.

The chain links TRBV12-3 or TRBV12-4 to TRBJ1-2; no definite D call. V shed 5 bases and J shed 8 bases, with 15 bases lying between them. This CDR3 is built from 13 residues. The CDR3 region is CASSERAPGGYTF. For the CDR3, the DNA is TGTGCCAGCAGTGAAAGGGCCCCTGGAGGCTACACCTTC.

The genes are TRBV25-1 and TRBJ2-2, with D maybe TRBD1 (6 bases). The CDR3 contains 16 residues. The germline gives CDR1 MGHDK, CDR2 SYGVNS. V was clipped by 3 bases and J by 4 bases, with 15 bases between them. The CDR3 bases are TGTGCCAGCAGTGACCGACAGGCTCGAGGCACCGGGGAGCTGTTTTTT. Its protein is CASSDRQARGTGELFF.

This chain uses TRBV5-1 with TRBJ1-1, with TRBD1 as a possible D gene (5 bases). V was trimmed by 2 bases and J by 6 bases, leaving 17 bases between them. The CDR3 loop spans 15 amino acids. Germline CDR1 and CDR2: SGHRS and YFSETQ. CDR3 nucleotides: TGCGCCAGCAGCTTTAGTGCCGGGGGGGTCCCTGAAGCTTTCTTT. Translating gives CASSFSAGGVPEAFF.

The V gene is TRBV9, the J gene TRBJ1-4, with 10 positions matching TRBD1. Per germline, CDR1 SGDLS and CDR2 YYNGEE. The V and J ends lost 3 bases and 7 bases, in that order; junction bases with no gene match: 9. There are 16 residues in the CDR3. The chain's CDR3 is CASSERQGASGEKLFF. The CDR3 DNA sequence: TGTGCCAGCAGCGAAAGACAGGGGGCAAGCGGTGAAAAACTGTTTTTT.

CDR3 amino acids: CASSPRTGESYNEQFF. The DNA of the CDR3 is TGTGCCAGCTCACCACGAACAGGGGAATCCTACAATGAGCAGTTCTTC. This chain uses TRBV18 with TRBJ2-1, with 7 positions matching TRBD1. The CDR3 contains 16 residues. V trimming: 1 base; J trimming: 1 base; junction bases outside the gene matches: 4. CDR1 is KGHSH and CDR2 is LQKENI in the germline V gene.